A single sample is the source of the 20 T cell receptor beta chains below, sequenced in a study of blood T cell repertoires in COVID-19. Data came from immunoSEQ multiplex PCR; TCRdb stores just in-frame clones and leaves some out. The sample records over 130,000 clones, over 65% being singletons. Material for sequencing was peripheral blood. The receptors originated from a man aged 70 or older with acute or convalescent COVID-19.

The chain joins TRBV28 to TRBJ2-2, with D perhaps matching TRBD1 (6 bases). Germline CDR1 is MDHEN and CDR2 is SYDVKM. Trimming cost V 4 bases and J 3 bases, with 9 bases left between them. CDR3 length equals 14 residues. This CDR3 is CASSSYRDTGELFF. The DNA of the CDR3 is TGTGCCAGCAGTTCCTACAGGGACACCGGGGAGCTGTTTTTT.

The CDR3 bases are TGTGCCACCAGCCTAGGGGGTGGGACAGATACGCAGTATTTT. It encodes CATSLGGGTDTQYF. This rearrangement joins TRBV24-1 to TRBJ2-3, with a weak D call TRBD1 (6 bases). There are 14 residues in the CDR3. Per germline, CDR1 KGHDR and CDR2 SFDVKD. V was clipped by 7 bases and J by 3 bases, with 13 bases between them.

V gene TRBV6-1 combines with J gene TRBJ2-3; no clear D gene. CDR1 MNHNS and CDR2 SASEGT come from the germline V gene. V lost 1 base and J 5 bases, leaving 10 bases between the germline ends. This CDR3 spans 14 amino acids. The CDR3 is CASSEEVALDTQYF. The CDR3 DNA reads TGTGCCAGCAGTGAAGAGGTAGCCCTAGATACGCAGTATTTT.

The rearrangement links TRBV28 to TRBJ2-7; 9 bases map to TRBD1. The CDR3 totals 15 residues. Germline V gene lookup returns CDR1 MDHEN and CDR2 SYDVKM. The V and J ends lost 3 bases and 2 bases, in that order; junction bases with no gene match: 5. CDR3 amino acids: CASSFRDRATYEQYF. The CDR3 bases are TGTGCCAGCAGTTTTCGGGACAGGGCTACCTACGAGCAGTACTTC.

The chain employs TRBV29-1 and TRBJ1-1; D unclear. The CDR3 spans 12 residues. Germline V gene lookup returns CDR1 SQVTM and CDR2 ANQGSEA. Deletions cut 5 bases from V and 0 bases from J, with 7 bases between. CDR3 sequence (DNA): TGCAGCGTTCGCGGATTGAACACTGAAGCTTTCTTT. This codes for CSVRGLNTEAFF.

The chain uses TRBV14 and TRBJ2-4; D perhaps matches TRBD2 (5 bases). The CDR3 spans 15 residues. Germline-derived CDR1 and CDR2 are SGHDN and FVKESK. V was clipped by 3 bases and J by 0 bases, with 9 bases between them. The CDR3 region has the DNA TGTGCCAGCAGCCAGAATGGACTAGCCAAAAACATTCAGTACTTC. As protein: CASSQNGLAKNIQYF.

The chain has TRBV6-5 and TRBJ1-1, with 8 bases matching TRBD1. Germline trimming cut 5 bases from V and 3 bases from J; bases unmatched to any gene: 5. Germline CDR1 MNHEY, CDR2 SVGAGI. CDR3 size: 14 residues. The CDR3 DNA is TGTGCCAGCAGTCCTCAGGGGGCGTACACTGAAGCTTTCTTT. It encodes CASSPQGAYTEAFF.

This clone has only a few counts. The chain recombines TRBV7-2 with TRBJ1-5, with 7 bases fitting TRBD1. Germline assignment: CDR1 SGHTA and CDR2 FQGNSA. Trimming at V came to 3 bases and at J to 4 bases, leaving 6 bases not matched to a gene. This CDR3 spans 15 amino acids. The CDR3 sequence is CASSFRGGLNQPQHF. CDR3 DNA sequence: TGTGCCAGCAGCTTCAGAGGGGGCTTGAATCAGCCCCAGCATTTT.

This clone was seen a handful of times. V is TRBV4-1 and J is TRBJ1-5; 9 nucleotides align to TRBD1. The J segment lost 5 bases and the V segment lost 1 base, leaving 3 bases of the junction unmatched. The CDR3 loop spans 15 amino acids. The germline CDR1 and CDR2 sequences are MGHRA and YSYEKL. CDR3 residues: CASSQGQGVDQPQHF. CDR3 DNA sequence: TGCGCCAGCAGCCAAGGACAGGGGGTAGATCAGCCCCAGCATTTT.

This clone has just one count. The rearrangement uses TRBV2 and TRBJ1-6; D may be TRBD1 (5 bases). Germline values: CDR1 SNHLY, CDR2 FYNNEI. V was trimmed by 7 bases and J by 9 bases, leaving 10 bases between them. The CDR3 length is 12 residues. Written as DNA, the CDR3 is TGTGCCAGCACAGGGTATCGTTCACCCCTCCACTTT. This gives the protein CASTGYRSPLHF.

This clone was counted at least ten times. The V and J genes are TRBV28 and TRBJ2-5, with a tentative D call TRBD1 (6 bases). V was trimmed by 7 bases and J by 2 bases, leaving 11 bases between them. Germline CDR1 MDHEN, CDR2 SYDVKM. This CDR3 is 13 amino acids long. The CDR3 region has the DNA TGTGCCAGCATGGGGGCGGTGCAAGAGACCCAGTACTTC. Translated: CASMGAVQETQYF.

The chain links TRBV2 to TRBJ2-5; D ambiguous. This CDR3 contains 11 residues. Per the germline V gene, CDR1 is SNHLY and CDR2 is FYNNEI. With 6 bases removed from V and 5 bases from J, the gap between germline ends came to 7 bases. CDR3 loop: CASRASETQYF. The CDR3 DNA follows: TGTGCCAGCAGGGCCTCTGAGACCCAGTACTTC.

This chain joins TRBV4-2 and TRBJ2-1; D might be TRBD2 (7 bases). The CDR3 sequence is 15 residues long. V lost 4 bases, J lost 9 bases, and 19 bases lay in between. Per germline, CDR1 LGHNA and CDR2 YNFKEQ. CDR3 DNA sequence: TGTGCCAGCAGCCTGTTGGGGGGGGCCGAGGGTGAGCAGTTCTTC. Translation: CASSLLGGAEGEQFF.

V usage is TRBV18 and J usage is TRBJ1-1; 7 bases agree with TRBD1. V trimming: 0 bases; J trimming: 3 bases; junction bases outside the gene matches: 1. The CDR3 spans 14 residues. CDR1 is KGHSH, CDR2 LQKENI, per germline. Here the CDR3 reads CASSPPGQYTEAFF. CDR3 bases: TGTGCCAGCTCACCACCGGGACAGTACACTGAAGCTTTCTTT.

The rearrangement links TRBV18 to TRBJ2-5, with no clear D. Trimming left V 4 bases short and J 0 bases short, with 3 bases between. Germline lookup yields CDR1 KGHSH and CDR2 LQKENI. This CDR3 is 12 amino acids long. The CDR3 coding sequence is TGTGCCAGCTCACTAGACCAAGAGACCCAGTACTTC. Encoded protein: CASSLDQETQYF.

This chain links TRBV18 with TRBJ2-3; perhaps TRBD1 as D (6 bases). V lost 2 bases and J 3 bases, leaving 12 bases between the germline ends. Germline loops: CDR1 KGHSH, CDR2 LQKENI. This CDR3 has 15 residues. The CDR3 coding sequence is TGTGCCAGCTCACCAAATTTACAGGGAACAGATACGCAGTATTTT. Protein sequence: CASSPNLQGTDTQYF.

The CDR3, as DNA: TGCAGCGTCGGCGATACAGGGTATGGCTACACCTTC. This sequence encodes CSVGDTGYGYTF. The rearrangement links TRBV29-1 to TRBJ1-2, with TRBD1 as a possible D gene (6 bases). Germline V CDR1 and CDR2: SQVTM, ANQGSEA. V lost 6 bases to trimming and J lost 5 bases, with 13 bases between them. CDR3 size: 12 residues.

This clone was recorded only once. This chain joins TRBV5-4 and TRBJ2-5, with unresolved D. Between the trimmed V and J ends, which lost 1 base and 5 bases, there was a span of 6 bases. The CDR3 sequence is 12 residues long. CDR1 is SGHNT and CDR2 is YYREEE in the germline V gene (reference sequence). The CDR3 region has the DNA TGTGCCAGCAGCTTGTTCAGGGAGACCCAGTACTTC. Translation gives CASSLFRETQYF.

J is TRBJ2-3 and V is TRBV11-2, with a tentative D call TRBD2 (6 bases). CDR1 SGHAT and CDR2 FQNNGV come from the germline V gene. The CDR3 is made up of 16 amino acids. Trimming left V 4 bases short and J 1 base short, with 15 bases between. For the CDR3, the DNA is TGTGCCAGCAGCTCTAATACTCGCGGGGGCACAGATACGCAGTATTTT. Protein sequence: CASSSNTRGGTDTQYF.

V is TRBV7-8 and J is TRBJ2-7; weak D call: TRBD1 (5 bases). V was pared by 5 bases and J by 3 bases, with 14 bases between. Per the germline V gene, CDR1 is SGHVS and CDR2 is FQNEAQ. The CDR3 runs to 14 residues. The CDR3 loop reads CASSRRPGNYEQYF. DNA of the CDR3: TGTGCCAGCAGCCGCCGGCCAGGGAACTACGAGCAGTACTTC. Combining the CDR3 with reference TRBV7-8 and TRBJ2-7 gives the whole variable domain GAGVSQSPRYKVAKRGQDVALRCDPISGHVSLFWYQQALGQGPEFLTYFQNEAQLDKSGLPSDRFFAERPEGSVSTLKIQRTQQEDSAVYLCASSRRPGNYEQYFGPGTRLTVT.